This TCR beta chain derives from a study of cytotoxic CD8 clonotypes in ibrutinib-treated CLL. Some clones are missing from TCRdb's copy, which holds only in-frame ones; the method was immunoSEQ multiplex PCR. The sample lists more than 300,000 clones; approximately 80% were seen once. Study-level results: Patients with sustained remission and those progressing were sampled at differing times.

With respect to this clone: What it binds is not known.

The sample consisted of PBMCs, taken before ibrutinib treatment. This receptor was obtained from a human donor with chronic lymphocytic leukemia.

The CDR3, as DNA: TGTGCCTGGGGGCTAGGACGGAATCAGCCCCAGCATTTT. It translates to CAWGLGRNQPQHF. This chain joins TRBV30 and TRBJ1-5; no definite D call. Germline values: CDR1 GTSNPN, CDR2 SVGIG (reference sequence). This CDR3 has 13 amino acids. V was pared by 5 bases and J by 4 bases, with 12 bases between.